The T cell receptor beta chain under discussion was sequenced for a study of blood T cell repertoires in COVID-19. Study at large: Material from acute and convalescent COVID-19 was sourced from the United States, Italy and Spain.

The CDR3 spans 12 residues. The germline V gene encodes CDR1 MGHDK and CDR2 SYGVNS. After removal of 7 bases from V and 14 bases from J, the junction contained 6 bases not matched to a gene. Clones were sequenced by immunoSEQ multiplex PCR, and TCRdb holds only the in-frame ones, with some missing. The data contain 250,000 to 300,000 clones, roughly 85% of them seen just once; the ten biggest clones take up 5%. Sequencing used PBMCs or T cells enriched from blood (not recorded which). The sequence was collected from a man aged 40-49 years who had been exposed to COVID-19. This rearrangement joins TRBV25-1 to TRBJ2-1; 12 bases agree with TRBD1. Here the CDR3 reads CASTGQGATEFF. CDR3 sequence (DNA): TGTGCCAGCACGGGACAGGGGGCGACGGAGTTCTTC.